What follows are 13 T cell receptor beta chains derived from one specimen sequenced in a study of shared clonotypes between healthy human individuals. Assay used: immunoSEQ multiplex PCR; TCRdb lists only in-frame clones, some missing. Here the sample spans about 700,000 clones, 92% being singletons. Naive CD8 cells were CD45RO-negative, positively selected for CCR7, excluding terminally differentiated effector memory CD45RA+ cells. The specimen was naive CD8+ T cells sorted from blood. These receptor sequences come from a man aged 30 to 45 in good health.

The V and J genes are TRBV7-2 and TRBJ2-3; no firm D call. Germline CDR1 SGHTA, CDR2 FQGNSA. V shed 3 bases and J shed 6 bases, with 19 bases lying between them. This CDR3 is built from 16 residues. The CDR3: CASSLDISAVSDTQYF. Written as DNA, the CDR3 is TGTGCCAGCAGCTTGGATATAAGCGCCGTAAGCGATACGCAGTATTTT.

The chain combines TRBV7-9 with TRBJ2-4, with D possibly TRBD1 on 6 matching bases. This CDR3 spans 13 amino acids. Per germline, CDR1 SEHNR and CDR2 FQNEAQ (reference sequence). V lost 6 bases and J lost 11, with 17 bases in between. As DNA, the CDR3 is TGTGCCAGCAGAGGGGGTACAGCTACCTTTCAGTACTTC. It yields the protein CASRGGTATFQYF.

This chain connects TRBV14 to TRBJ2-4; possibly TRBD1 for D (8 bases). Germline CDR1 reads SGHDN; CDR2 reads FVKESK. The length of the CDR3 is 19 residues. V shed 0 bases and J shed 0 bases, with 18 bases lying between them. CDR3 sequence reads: CASSQDPHRGGIAKNIQYF. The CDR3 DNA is TGTGCCAGCAGCCAAGATCCCCACAGGGGGGGAATAGCCAAAAACATTCAGTACTTC. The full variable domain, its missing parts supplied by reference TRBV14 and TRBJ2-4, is EAGVTQFPSHSVIEKGQTVTLRCDPISGHDNLYWYRRVMGKEIKFLLHFVKESKQDESGMPNNRFLAERTGGTYSTLKVQPAELEDSGVYFCASSQDPHRGGIAKNIQYFGAGTRLSVL.

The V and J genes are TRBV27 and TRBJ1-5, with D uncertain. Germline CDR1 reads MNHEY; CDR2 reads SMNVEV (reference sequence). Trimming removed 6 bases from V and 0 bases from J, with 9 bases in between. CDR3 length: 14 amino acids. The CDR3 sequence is CASSLIHSNQPQHF. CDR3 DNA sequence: TGTGCCAGCAGCCTTATACATAGCAATCAGCCCCAGCATTTT.

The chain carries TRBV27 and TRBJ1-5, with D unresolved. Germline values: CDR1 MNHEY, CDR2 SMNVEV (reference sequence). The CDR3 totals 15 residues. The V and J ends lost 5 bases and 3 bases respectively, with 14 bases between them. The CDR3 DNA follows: TGTGCCAGCAGTCCCCGTTCCAGACTCAATCAGCCCCAGCATTTT. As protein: CASSPRSRLNQPQHF.

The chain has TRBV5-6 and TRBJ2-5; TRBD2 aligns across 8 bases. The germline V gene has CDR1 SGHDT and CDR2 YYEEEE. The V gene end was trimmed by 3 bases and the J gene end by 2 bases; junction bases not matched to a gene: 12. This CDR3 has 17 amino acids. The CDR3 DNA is TGTGCCAGCAGCTCGACGCCCCCGGGAGGGGTACAAGAGACCCAGTACTTC. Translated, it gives CASSSTPPGGVQETQYF.

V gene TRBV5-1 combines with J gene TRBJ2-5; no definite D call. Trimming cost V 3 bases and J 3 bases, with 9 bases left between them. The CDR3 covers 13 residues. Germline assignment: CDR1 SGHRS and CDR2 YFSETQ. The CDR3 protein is CASSSDVEETQYF. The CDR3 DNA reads TGCGCCAGCAGCTCGGACGTAGAAGAGACCCAGTACTTC.

The CDR3 bases are TGTGCCAGCAGCGTAAGCGACGGGGAGACCCAGTACTTC. It codes for CASSVSDGETQYF. The chain uses TRBV9 and TRBJ2-5; D remains ambiguous. The germline gives CDR1 SGDLS, CDR2 YYNGEE. The CDR3 loop spans 13 amino acids. V lost 1 base and J lost 5, with 9 bases in between.

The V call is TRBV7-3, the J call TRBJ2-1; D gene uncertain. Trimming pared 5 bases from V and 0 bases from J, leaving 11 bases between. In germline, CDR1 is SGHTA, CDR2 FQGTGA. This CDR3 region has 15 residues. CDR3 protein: CASSAQESSYNEQFF. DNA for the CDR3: TGTGCCAGCAGCGCTCAGGAAAGCTCCTACAATGAGCAGTTCTTC.

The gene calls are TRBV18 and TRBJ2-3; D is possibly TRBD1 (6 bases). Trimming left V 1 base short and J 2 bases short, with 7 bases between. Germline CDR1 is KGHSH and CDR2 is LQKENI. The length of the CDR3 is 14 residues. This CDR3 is CASSPQGVTDTQYF. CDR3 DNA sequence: TGTGCCAGCTCACCACAGGGGGTCACAGATACGCAGTATTTT.

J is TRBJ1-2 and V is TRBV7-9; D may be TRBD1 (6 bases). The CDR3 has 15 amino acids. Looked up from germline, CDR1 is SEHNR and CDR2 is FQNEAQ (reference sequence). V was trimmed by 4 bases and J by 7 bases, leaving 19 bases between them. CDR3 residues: CASSSAWAEGGGYTF. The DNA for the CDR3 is TGTGCCAGCAGCTCAGCTTGGGCCGAAGGGGGTGGCTACACCTTC.

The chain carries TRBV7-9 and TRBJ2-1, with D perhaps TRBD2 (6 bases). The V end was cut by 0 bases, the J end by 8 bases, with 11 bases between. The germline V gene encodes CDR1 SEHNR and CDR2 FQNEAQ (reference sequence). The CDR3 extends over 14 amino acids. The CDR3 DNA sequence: TGTGCCAGCAGCTTAGCGGGAGGAATGGATGAGCAGTTCTTC. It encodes CASSLAGGMDEQFF.

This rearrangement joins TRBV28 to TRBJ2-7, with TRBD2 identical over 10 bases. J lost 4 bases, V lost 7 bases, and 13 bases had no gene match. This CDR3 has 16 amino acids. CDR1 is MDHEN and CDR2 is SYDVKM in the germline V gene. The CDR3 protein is CASISTFRTSGYEQYF. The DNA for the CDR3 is TGTGCCAGCATCTCCACTTTCAGGACTAGCGGATACGAGCAGTACTTC. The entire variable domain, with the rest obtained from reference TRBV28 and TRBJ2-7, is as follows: DVKVTQSSRYLVKRTGEKVFLECVQDMDHENMFWYRQDPGLGLRLIYFSYDVKMKEKGDIPEGYSVSREKKERFSLILESASTNQTSMYLCASISTFRTSGYEQYFGPGTRLTVT.